These 28 T cell receptor beta chains originate from one sample sequenced in a study of cytomegalovirus exposure and HLA in healthy donors. PCR amplification relied on 60 Vbeta primers (plus 13 Jbeta primers). The repertoire was sequenced with immunoSEQ multiplex PCR; TCRdb's copy has only in-frame clones and lacks some. This sample has over 150,000 clones, with 75% to 90% found just once. Sequencing was performed on PBMCs. These receptor sequences come from a man aged 30 to 39 in good health and CMV-seronegative.

The chain uses TRBV27 and TRBJ1-6; no firm D call. V was shortened by 7 bases and J by 7 bases, with 14 bases between the two germline ends. The CDR3 has 14 amino acids. The V gene's germline CDR1 is MNHEY and CDR2 SMNVEV (reference sequence). The CDR3 DNA reads as TGTGCCAGCACTTTGGCCCTCGGGAATTCACCCCTCCACTTT. Residues: CASTLALGNSPLHF.

This clone has only a few counts. The V call is TRBV28, the J call TRBJ1-3; TRBD1 might be the D (5 bases). This CDR3 region has 15 residues. Germline CDR1 MDHEN, CDR2 SYDVKM. Trimming cost V 5 bases and J 1 base, with 12 bases left between them. The CDR3: CASSPPGNSGNTIYF. The CDR3 DNA sequence: TGTGCCAGCAGTCCCCCAGGGAATTCTGGAAACACCATATATTTT.

The genes are TRBV5-4 and TRBJ1-6; 7 bases map to TRBD1. The CDR3 extends over 15 amino acids. The V gene's germline CDR1 is SGHNT and CDR2 YYREEE (reference sequence). J lost 10 bases, V lost 5 bases, and 12 bases had no gene match. The CDR3: CASSFDRQGFSPLHF. CDR3 sequence (DNA): TGTGCCAGCAGTTTCGACAGACAGGGTTTCTCACCCCTCCACTTT.

J is TRBJ1-1 and V is TRBV19, with a weak D call TRBD1 (6 bases). The V gene lost 6 bases and the J gene lost 6 bases, with 17 bases spanning the gap. The CDR3 has 14 residues. Germline V CDR1 and CDR2: LNHDA, SQIVND (reference sequence). The CDR3 region is CASRVRGGKAEAFF. CDR3 in DNA: TGTGCCAGTAGGGTGAGAGGGGGTAAGGCTGAAGCTTTCTTT.

V usage is TRBV27 and J usage is TRBJ1-2; 9 nucleotides match TRBD1. The V gene's germline CDR1 is MNHEY and CDR2 SMNVEV (reference sequence). The CDR3 runs 17 residues. V was pared by 5 bases and J by 3 bases, with 13 bases of the junction left unmatched. The CDR3 region has the DNA TGTGCCAGCAGTACGGGACAGGGAAAGAGGGCGGACTATGGCTACACCTTC. It specifies CASSTGQGKRADYGYTF.

This rearrangement joins TRBV4-3 to TRBJ1-2, with D possibly TRBD1 on 6 matching bases. Germline CDR1 and CDR2: LGHNA and YSLEER. The CDR3 consists of 17 residues. V shed 1 base and J shed 1 base, with 16 bases lying between them. The CDR3 bases are TGCGCCAGCAGCCAAGGCTTAGGACAGCAGAGTAACTATGGCTACACCTTC. Encoded protein: CASSQGLGQQSNYGYTF.

The chain employs TRBV19 and TRBJ1-1; D not resolved. V lost 2 bases, J lost 0 bases, and 7 bases lay in between. CDR3 length: 14 residues. Looked up from germline, CDR1 is LNHDA and CDR2 is SQIVND (reference sequence). The CDR3 bases are TGTGCCAGTAGTATAAACAGCATGAACACTGAAGCTTTCTTT. Translating it yields CASSINSMNTEAFF.

The chain links TRBV27 to TRBJ2-1; 9 nucleotides align to TRBD1. After removal of 8 bases from V and 1 base from J, the junction contained 12 bases not matched to a gene. The CDR3 has 17 amino acids. The germline V gene has CDR1 MNHEY and CDR2 SMNVEV (reference sequence). CDR3 nucleotide sequence: TGTGCCAGCTCTTACCGGGGACAGGGAGGATCCTACAATGAGCAGTTCTTC. This codes for CASSYRGQGGSYNEQFF.

The chain links TRBV7-9 to TRBJ1-1, with D tentatively TRBD1 (5 bases). Trimming took 4 bases from V and 5 from J, leaving 8 bases between them. The CDR3 runs 12 residues. Germline V CDR1 and CDR2: SEHNR, FQNEAQ (reference sequence). CDR3 sequence reads: CASSSGGTEAFF. The CDR3 region has the DNA TGTGCCAGCAGCTCTGGGGGGACTGAAGCTTTCTTT.

This chain joins TRBV4-3 and TRBJ2-5; D not certain. Germline V gives CDR1 LGHNA, CDR2 YSLEER. V lost 0 bases to trimming and J lost 2 bases, with 10 bases between them. The CDR3 sequence is 15 residues long. CDR3 sequence: CASSQDAVPQETQYF. The CDR3 nucleotides are TGCGCCAGCAGCCAAGACGCGGTCCCACAAGAGACCCAGTACTTC.

The chain is built from TRBV2 and TRBJ2-3, with TRBD1 matching over 8 bases. Germline CDR1 reads SNHLY; CDR2 reads FYNNEI. The CDR3 extends over 16 amino acids. The V and J ends lost 5 bases and 3 bases, in that order; junction bases with no gene match: 10. This CDR3 is CASSKDQGARTDTQYF. The CDR3 DNA follows: TGTGCCAGCAGTAAGGATCAGGGGGCGCGGACAGATACGCAGTATTTT.

The rearrangement links TRBV7-9 to TRBJ2-7; a weak D match, TRBD1 (6 bases). The V end lost 5 bases, the J end lost 6 bases, and 23 bases lay between the germline ends. The CDR3 covers 16 residues. Germline V gene lookup returns CDR1 SEHNR and CDR2 FQNEAQ (reference sequence). This chain's CDR3 is CASSTVQGTRALEQYF. The CDR3 DNA is TGTGCCAGCAGCACCGTACAGGGCACTAGGGCCCTCGAGCAGTACTTC.

This chain connects TRBV23-1 to TRBJ1-1; D call uncertain. TRBV23-1 belongs to the ORF category, with a function that is uncertain. Trimming removed 3 bases at V and 6 bases at J, with 8 bases between. CDR3 length: 12 amino acids. In nucleotides, the CDR3 is TGCGCCAGCAGTCATGGGCCCCCTGAAGCTTTCTTT. It yields the protein CASSHGPPEAFF.

In its sample, this clone was seen a few times. This chain uses TRBV15 with TRBJ2-1, with D possibly matching TRBD1 (5 bases). Per the germline V gene, CDR1 is LNHNV and CDR2 is YYDKDF (reference sequence). The CDR3 runs to 15 residues. Trimming cost V 3 bases and J 10 bases, with 19 bases left between them. The CDR3 coding sequence is TGTGCCACCAGCAGGGAGCAGGGTTGGGCAAGGGAGCAGTTCTTC. This gives the protein CATSREQGWAREQFF.

As regards this clone: In the same sample, other DNA sequences code for this CDR3. The chain employs TRBV9 and TRBJ2-5, with 7 bases that match TRBD2. Germline V CDR1 and CDR2: SGDLS, YYNGEE. The trim removed 0 bases at V and 5 bases at J, leaving 4 bases unmatched. CDR3 length: 14 amino acids. The CDR3 nucleotides read TGTGCCAGCAGCGTAGCGGGGGGTGGTGAGACCCAGTACTTC. It is translated as CASSVAGGGETQYF. Complete variable domain (other parts from reference TRBV9 and TRBJ2-5): DSGVTQTPKHLITATGQRVTLRCSPRSGDLSVYWYQQSLDQGLQFLIQYYNGEERAKGNILERFSAQQFPDLHSELNLSSLELGDSALYFCASSVAGGGETQYFGPGTRLLVL.

The rearrangement uses TRBV4-1 and TRBJ2-1; 9 bases agree with TRBD2. CDR1 and CDR2 from the germline V gene are MGHRA and YSYEKL. V trimming: 0 bases; J trimming: 2 bases; junction bases outside the gene matches: 5. The CDR3 contains 17 residues. This CDR3 reads CASSQDRLAGTYNEQFF. The CDR3 coding sequence is TGCGCCAGCAGCCAAGATAGGCTAGCGGGAACCTACAATGAGCAGTTCTTC.

The chain employs TRBV4-3 and TRBJ1-1; no clear D gene. Per germline, CDR1 LGHNA and CDR2 YSLEER. There are 14 residues in the CDR3. The V gene lost 0 bases and the J gene lost 1 base, with 6 bases spanning the gap. The CDR3 DNA reads TGCGCCAGCAGCCAAGATGGGAGGAACACTGAAGCTTTCTTT. Encoded protein: CASSQDGRNTEAFF.

The V call is TRBV5-4, the J call TRBJ1-2; 8 bases agree with TRBD1. The CDR3 length is 15 residues. CDR1 and CDR2 from the germline V gene are SGHNT and YYREEE (reference sequence). The V gene end was trimmed by 0 bases and the J gene end by 5 bases; junction bases not matched to a gene: 6. In DNA form, the CDR3 reads TGTGCCAGCAGCTTGGCCAGGGGGCGCCCGTATGGCTACACCTTC. Translation gives CASSLARGRPYGYTF.

This chain links TRBV7-9 with TRBJ2-1, with a weak D call TRBD2 (5 bases). V lost 1 base and J lost 5, with 9 bases in between. The V gene's germline CDR1 is SEHNR and CDR2 FQNEAQ (reference sequence). This CDR3 has 14 residues. CDR3 DNA sequence: TGTGCCAGCAGCTTAGGCGGGTTGAACAATGAGCAGTTCTTC. It translates to CASSLGGLNNEQFF.

This chain joins TRBV5-1 and TRBJ2-2; D might be TRBD1 (8 bases). Trimming shortened V by 0 bases and J by 4 bases, and 13 bases separated the two germline ends. The germline V gene has CDR1 SGHRS and CDR2 YFSETQ. The CDR3 length is 16 residues. CDR3 in amino acids: CASSLVNRGGTGELFF. CDR3 DNA sequence: TGCGCCAGCAGCTTGGTGAACAGGGGGGGCACCGGGGAGCTGTTTTTT.

The V and J genes are TRBV5-4 and TRBJ1-1; TRBD1 matches at 10 bases. The germline gives CDR1 SGHNT, CDR2 YYREEE (reference sequence). V trimming: 3 bases; J trimming: 4 bases; junction bases outside the gene matches: 3. This CDR3 is 14 amino acids long. CDR3 sequence (DNA): TGTGCCAGCAGCTCGGGACAGGGGTCCACTGAAGCTTTCTTT. Translating gives CASSSGQGSTEAFF.

The chain couples TRBV6-5 to TRBJ2-1; no clear D. V dropped 2 bases and J dropped 8 bases, with 16 bases sitting between them. CDR1 and CDR2 from the germline V gene are MNHEY and SVGAGI. The CDR3 is made up of 15 amino acids. This chain's CDR3 is CASSYATFPADEQFF. The CDR3 region has the DNA TGTGCCAGCAGTTACGCGACTTTCCCTGCCGATGAGCAGTTCTTC.

The genes are TRBV14 and TRBJ2-3; TRBD1 is a possible D gene (6 bases). Trimming removed 1 base at V and 2 bases at J, with 10 bases between. CDR3 length: 15 amino acids. CDR1 SGHDN and CDR2 FVKESK come from the germline V gene. The CDR3 is CASSQVTGFTDTQYF. The CDR3 coding sequence is TGTGCCAGCAGCCAAGTAACAGGGTTCACAGATACGCAGTATTTT.

The J gene is TRBJ1-1, the V gene TRBV19; D not resolved. The V gene's germline CDR1 is LNHDA and CDR2 SQIVND (reference sequence). The CDR3 covers 14 residues. V was cut by 3 bases and J by 0 bases, with 8 bases left in between. The CDR3 here is CASSIRRVNTEAFF. The CDR3 nucleotides are TGTGCCAGTAGTATTCGGAGGGTGAACACTGAAGCTTTCTTT.

CDR3 bases: TGCGCCAGCAGCATCGGGGGGGACTACAATGAGCAGTTCTTC. Protein product: CASSIGGDYNEQFF. V gene TRBV5-1 combines with J gene TRBJ2-1; 8 positions agree with TRBD2. This CDR3 region has 14 residues. Germline loops: CDR1 SGHRS, CDR2 YFSETQ. The V gene end was trimmed by 4 bases and the J gene end by 3 bases; junction bases not matched to a gene: 3.

J is TRBJ1-3 and V is TRBV9; no reliable D call. The CDR3 covers 14 residues. Germline CDR1 reads SGDLS; CDR2 reads YYNGEE. V lost 3 bases and J 1 base, leaving 8 bases between the germline ends. The CDR3 here is CASSASGSGNTIYF. In DNA, the CDR3 is TGTGCCAGCAGCGCCTCGGGGTCTGGAAACACCATATATTTT.

V gene TRBV27 combines with J gene TRBJ2-7; no clear D. The V gene's germline CDR1 is MNHEY and CDR2 SMNVEV (reference sequence). The CDR3 length is 13 residues. V lost 6 bases and J 4 bases, leaving 13 bases between the germline ends. The CDR3 DNA follows: TGTGCCAGCAGCCTCACAGTTAAATACGAGCAGTACTTC. Translation: CASSLTVKYEQYF.

The chain uses TRBV19 and TRBJ2-2; tentative D call: TRBD1 (5 bases). The length of the CDR3 is 15 residues. The germline gives CDR1 LNHDA, CDR2 SQIVND (reference sequence). V was clipped by 3 bases and J by 5 bases, with 13 bases between them. CDR3 sequence reads: CASSMNRPMTGELFF. The CDR3 nucleotides are TGTGCCAGTAGTATGAACAGGCCTATGACCGGGGAGCTGTTTTTT.